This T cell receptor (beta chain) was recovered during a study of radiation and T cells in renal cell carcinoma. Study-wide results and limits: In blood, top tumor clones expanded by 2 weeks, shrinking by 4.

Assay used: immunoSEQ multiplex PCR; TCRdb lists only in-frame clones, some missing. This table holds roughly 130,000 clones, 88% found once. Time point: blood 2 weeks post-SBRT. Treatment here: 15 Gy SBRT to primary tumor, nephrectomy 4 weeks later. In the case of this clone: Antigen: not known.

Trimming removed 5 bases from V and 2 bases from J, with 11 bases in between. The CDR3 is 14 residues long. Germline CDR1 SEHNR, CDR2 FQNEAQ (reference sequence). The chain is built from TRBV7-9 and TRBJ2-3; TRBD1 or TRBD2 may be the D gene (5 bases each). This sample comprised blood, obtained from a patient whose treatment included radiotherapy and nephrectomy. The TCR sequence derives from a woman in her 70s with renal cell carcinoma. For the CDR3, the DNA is TGTGCCAGCAGCGCCGGGACCTACACAGATACGCAGTATTTT. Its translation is CASSAGTYTDTQYF.